One and the same sample provided the 17 T cell receptor beta chains below, sequenced in a study of metastatic and nonmetastatic thyroid tumors. MiXCR re-clonotyped the PCR reads for TCRdb. The sample lists about 85,000 clones; about 9.1% were seen once. Every patient was untreated before thyroid surgery. The sequencing sample was made of blood. Receptors were obtained from a female donor with papillary thyroid cancer or a benign thyroid nodule (not recorded which). Some clones in this sample may be carry-over from other donors' samples.

Concerning this clone itself: With a much larger clone just one base away, this may be a read error. V usage is TRBV19 and J usage is TRBJ2-3; D unresolved. The germline V gene encodes CDR1 LNHDA and CDR2 SQIVND (reference sequence). The CDR3 loop spans 15 amino acids. The V end lost 2 bases, the J end lost 7 bases, and 16 bases lay between the germline ends. In DNA form, the CDR3 reads TGTGCCAGTAGTATAATTGCCAGTGGGCGGAATACGCAGTATTTT. It encodes CASSIIASGRNTQYF.

This clone was detected ten times or more. The genes are TRBV5-1 and TRBJ2-1, with 7 nucleotides matching TRBD2. This CDR3 is 14 amino acids long. Germline V lookup: CDR1 SGHRS, CDR2 YFSETQ. V lost 6 bases to trimming and J lost 5 bases; unmatched junction nucleotides: 8. The CDR3 nucleotides are TGCGCCAGCAATACAGCGGGGCTTAACAATGAGCAGTTCTTC. Amino acid sequence: CASNTAGLNNEQFF.

This clone has ten or more counts. The J gene is TRBJ1-2, the V gene TRBV4-1, with a possible D match to TRBD1 (5 bases). V gave up 2 bases and J gave up 3 bases, with 19 bases separating them. The germline V gene encodes CDR1 MGHRA and CDR2 YSYEKL. This CDR3 spans 17 amino acids. The CDR3 here is CASSQIGGFQGDYGYTF. The CDR3 DNA reads TGCGCCAGCAGCCAAATTGGGGGATTCCAGGGTGACTATGGCTACACCTTC.

The chain uses TRBV7-3 and TRBJ2-3; D is possibly TRBD2 (6 bases). V was cut by 5 bases and J by 6 bases, with 12 bases left in between. Germline lookup yields CDR1 SGHTA and CDR2 FQGTGA. The length of the CDR3 is 13 residues. The CDR3 sequence is CASSPGRRDTQYF. The CDR3 bases are TGTGCCAGCAGCCCGGGGAGGCGGGATACGCAGTATTTT.

This clone was observed many times. This chain joins TRBV7-9 and TRBJ1-4; D unresolved. Germline V lookup: CDR1 SEHNR, CDR2 FQNEAQ (reference sequence). The CDR3 has 16 residues. V lost 5 bases to trimming and J lost 0 bases, with 13 bases between them. The CDR3 is CASSPLVGATNEKLFF. CDR3 coding DNA: TGTGCCAGCAGCCCCCTGGTTGGGGCAACTAATGAAAAACTGTTTTTT. The full variable domain, in which reference TRBV7-9 and TRBJ1-4 provide the parts outside the CDR3, is DTGVSQNPRHKITKRGQNVTFRCDPISEHNRLYWYRQTLGQGPEFLTYFQNEAQLEKSRLLSDRFSAERPKGSFSTLEIQRTEQGDSAMYLCASSPLVGATNEKLFFGSGTQLSVL.

This clone was picked up many times. The J gene is TRBJ2-3, the V gene TRBV12-3 or TRBV12-4; 9 nucleotides align to TRBD2. The CDR3 has 15 amino acids. V lost 3 bases and J lost 2; bases outside the gene matches: 3. The CDR3 nucleotides read TGTGCCAGCAGTTTCGGCGGGGGGGACACAGATACGCAGTATTTT. Translation gives CASSFGGGDTDTQYF.

As to this clone: Because it lacks the conserved phenylalanine or tryptophan at the end, this CDR3 is likely a read error. The J gene is TRBJ1-4, the V gene TRBV11-2, with a tentative D call TRBD1 (5 bases). The CDR3 extends over 13 amino acids. Germline V gene data show CDR1 as SGHAT and CDR2 as FQNNGV. Between the trimmed V and J ends, which lost 3 bases and 5 bases, there was a span of 7 bases. CDR3 residues: CASSFGANEKLFL. In DNA form, the CDR3 reads TGTGCCAGCAGCTTCGGGGCAAATGAAAAACTGTTTCTT.

In this sample, this clone turned up many times. The rearrangement joins TRBV30 to TRBJ1-1, with no clear D. Germline V gives CDR1 GTSNPN, CDR2 SVGIG (reference sequence). V was pared by 4 bases and J by 4 bases, with 13 bases between. This CDR3 comprises 13 residues. The CDR3 DNA reads TGTGCCTGGATCCCTGGCGGGCCCACTGAAGCTTTCTTT. This codes for CAWIPGGPTEAFF.

A remark on this clone: This sequence may be a read error, since a much larger clone differs from it by one base. V is TRBV6-2 or TRBV6-3 and J is TRBJ2-1; TRBD2 matches 11 bases. The CDR3 has 17 residues. Germline CDR1 reads MNHEY; CDR2 reads SVGEGT. V was clipped by 2 bases and J by 6 bases; unmatched bases: 9. CDR3 in amino acids: CASSYIPSGGYTNEQFF. The CDR3 region has the DNA TGTGCCAGCAGTTACATCCCTAGCGGGGGGTACACCAATGAGCAGTTCTTC.

This clone has at least ten counts. This rearrangement joins TRBV12-3 or TRBV12-4 to TRBJ2-4, with 9 positions matching TRBD1. The V segment lost 5 bases and the J segment 2 bases; nucleotides outside the gene matches: 4. The CDR3 is 15 residues long. CDR3 DNA sequence: TGTGCCAGCAGTGATGGGACAGGGACCAAAAACATTCAGTACTTC. Amino acids: CASSDGTGTKNIQYF.

This clone was counted at least ten times. The V and J genes are TRBV19 and TRBJ1-1; D gene ambiguous. Trimming removed 3 bases from V and 0 bases from J, with 5 bases in between. The CDR3 consists of 13 residues. Germline values: CDR1 LNHDA, CDR2 SQIVND (reference sequence). The CDR3: CASSMVVNTEAFF. DNA of the CDR3: TGTGCCAGTAGTATGGTGGTGAACACTGAAGCTTTCTTT.

This clone has a count of ten or more. This sequence joins TRBV5-1 and TRBJ2-1, with a possible D match to TRBD1 (6 bases). The V end was cut by 4 bases, the J end by 8 bases, with 10 bases between. Germline-derived CDR1 and CDR2 are SGHRS and YFSETQ. The CDR3 has 12 residues. The CDR3 nucleotides read TGCGCCAGCAGCCCACAGGGAGATGAGCAGTTCTTC. Its translation: CASSPQGDEQFF.

This clone appeared many times. The rearrangement uses TRBV5-4 and TRBJ1-2; D is ambiguous. With 7 bases removed from V and 7 bases from J, the gap between germline ends came to 11 bases. CDR3 length equals 11 residues. Germline values: CDR1 SGHNT, CDR2 YYREEE (reference sequence). CDR3 nucleotides: TGTGCCAGCGGAGGTGACACTGGCTACACCTTC. It encodes CASGGDTGYTF.

The chain has TRBV6-1 and TRBJ1-3, with no clear D. Germline V gene lookup returns CDR1 MNHNS and CDR2 SASEGT. The CDR3 has 14 residues. V lost 8 bases and J lost 2, with 13 bases in between. The CDR3 DNA reads as TGTGCCAGCGTACCGGGGTCGGCTGGAAACACCATATATTTT. This sequence encodes CASVPGSAGNTIYF.

This chain uses TRBV5-6 with TRBJ1-4; D may be TRBD1 (6 bases). This CDR3 is built from 16 residues. Trimming took 0 bases from V and 5 from J, leaving 14 bases between them. Germline CDR1 SGHDT, CDR2 YYEEEE. CDR3 protein: CASSLDGRGGNEKLFF. CDR3 sequence (DNA): TGTGCCAGCAGCTTGGATGGCCGAGGGGGGAATGAAAAACTGTTTTTT.

Comment on this clone: Since a much larger clone is just one base distant, this may be a read error. The gene calls are TRBV5-1 and TRBJ2-5, with TRBD1 matching 7 bases. The CDR3 is 13 amino acids. Germline CDR1 is SGHRS and CDR2 is YFSETQ. Here the CDR3 DNA reads TGCGCCAGCACCTCGGGGACAGAAGAGACCCATTACTTC. Amino acids: CASTSGTEETHYF.

The chain is built from TRBV9 and TRBJ2-2; D unclear. The CDR3 has 14 amino acids. Trimming took off 0 bases at V and 4 bases at J, with 7 bases between the two ends. In germline, CDR1 is SGDLS, CDR2 YYNGEE. The DNA of the CDR3 is TGTGCCAGCAGCGTAGAACAGCGCACCGGGGAGCTGTTTTTT. Encoded protein: CASSVEQRTGELFF.